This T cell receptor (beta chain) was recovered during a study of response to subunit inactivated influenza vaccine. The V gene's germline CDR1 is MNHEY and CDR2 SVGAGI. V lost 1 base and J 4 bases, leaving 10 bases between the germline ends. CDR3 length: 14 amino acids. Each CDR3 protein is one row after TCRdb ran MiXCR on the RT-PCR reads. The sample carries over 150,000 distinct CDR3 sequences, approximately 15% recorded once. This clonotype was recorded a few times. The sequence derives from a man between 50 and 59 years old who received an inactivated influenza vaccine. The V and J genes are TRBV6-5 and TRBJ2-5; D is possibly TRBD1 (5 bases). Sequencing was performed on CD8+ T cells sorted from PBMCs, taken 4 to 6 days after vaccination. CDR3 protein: CASSYFDQGETQYF. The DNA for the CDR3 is TGTGCCAGCAGTTACTTCGACCAGGGAGAGACCCAGTACTTC.